This TCR beta chain was captured by sequencing in a study of blood T cell repertoires in COVID-19. The overall study: Sites in the United States, Italy and Spain provided acute and convalescent COVID-19 samples.

The assay was immunoSEQ multiplex PCR, and TCRdb's table has in-frame clones only and misses some. The repertoire holds fewer than 300,000 clones, with roughly 80% as singletons. The clonotype comes from a man in his forties who had been exposed to COVID-19. The sample comprised PBMCs or T cells enriched from blood (not recorded which).

CDR3 amino acids: CASSQGQGGILAKNIQYF. The CDR3 DNA sequence: TGCGCCAGCAGCCAAGGACAGGGCGGGATATTAGCCAAAAACATTCAGTACTTC. This chain links TRBV4-1 with TRBJ2-4; possible D gene TRBD1, 7 bases. Germline assignment: CDR1 MGHRA and CDR2 YSYEKL. Trimming shortened V by 1 base and J by 0 bases, and 16 bases separated the two germline ends. This CDR3 has 18 amino acids.